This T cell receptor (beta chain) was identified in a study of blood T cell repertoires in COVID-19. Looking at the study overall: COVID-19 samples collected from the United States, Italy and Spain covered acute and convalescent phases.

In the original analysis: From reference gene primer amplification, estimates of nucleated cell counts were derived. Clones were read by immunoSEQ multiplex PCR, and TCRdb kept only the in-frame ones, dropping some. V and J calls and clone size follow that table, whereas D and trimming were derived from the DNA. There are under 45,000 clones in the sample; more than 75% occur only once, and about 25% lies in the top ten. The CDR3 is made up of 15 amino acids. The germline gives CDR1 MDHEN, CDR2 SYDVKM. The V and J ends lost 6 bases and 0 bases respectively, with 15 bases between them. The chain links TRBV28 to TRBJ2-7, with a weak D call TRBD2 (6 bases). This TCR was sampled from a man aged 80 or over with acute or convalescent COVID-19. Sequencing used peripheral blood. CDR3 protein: CASRGGSASSYEQYF. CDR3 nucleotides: TGTGCCAGCAGGGGGGGTAGCGCGAGCTCCTACGAGCAGTACTTC.